This T cell receptor beta chain appears in the sequencing data of a study of immune evolution from preneoplasia to lung adenocarcinoma. This CDR3 has 13 amino acids. Trimming took off 3 bases at V and 6 bases at J, with 8 bases between the two ends. CDR1 and CDR2 (germline): SGHTA, FQGTGA. TCRdb's copy holds only in-frame clones and misses some; the assay was immunoSEQ multiplex PCR. The table has 2,000 to 2,500 clones, around 80% seen once; the top ten hold about a tenth. Patient tissue came from resections in Japan or China, 2014–2017. This receptor was taken from a person aged 55-80 years with lung adenocarcinoma. This chain uses TRBV7-3 with TRBJ2-2; a weak D match, TRBD2 (5 bases). The sample was FFPE minimally invasive lung adenocarcinoma tissue. CDR3 coding DNA: TGTGCCAGCAGCTTTCAGGAGGCCGGGGAGCTGTTTTTT. Translating gives CASSFQEAGELFF.